A single sample is the source of the 22 T cell receptor beta chains below, sequenced in a study of blood T cells in healthy people across ages. With a J-beta primer mix and a sample-barcoded 5' primer, a second PCR ran 7 to 11 cycles. In TCRdb, the 5' RACE reads were re-called with MiXCR into one record per CDR3 protein. The profile shows 750,000 to 950,000 distinct CDR3 sequences, 25% to 35% of them singletons. This same sample was also part of a study on T cells of mothers and their children.

The sample was blood. The receptors here all came from a woman in her thirties or forties in good health.

The chain is built from TRBV7-2 and TRBJ1-3; 8 nucleotides match TRBD1. The germline CDR1 and CDR2 sequences are SGHTA and FQGNSA. The CDR3 consists of 16 residues. Trimming at V came to 6 bases and at J to 0 bases, leaving 7 bases not matched to a gene. DNA of the CDR3: TGTGCCAGCAGACTAGACAGGGGTATCTCTGGAAACACCATATATTTT. Residues: CASRLDRGISGNTIYF.

The rearrangement uses TRBV5-1 and TRBJ1-5; 7 nucleotides match TRBD1. V trimming: 4 bases; J trimming: 5 bases; junction bases outside the gene matches: 12. The CDR3 spans 16 residues. Looked up from germline, CDR1 is SGHRS and CDR2 is YFSETQ. CDR3 residues: CASSRQGLYNDQPQHF. Written as DNA, the CDR3 is TGCGCCAGCAGCCGACAGGGCCTCTATAACGATCAGCCCCAGCATTTT.

Many counts were recorded for this clonotype. The chain has TRBV7-9 and TRBJ2-6; TRBD1 might be the D (5 bases). From germline, CDR1 is SEHNR and CDR2 FQNEAQ (reference sequence). V shed 7 bases and J shed 0 bases, with 19 bases lying between them. The CDR3 is 18 amino acids. CDR3 coding DNA: TGTGCCAGCAACTTTAGGGGAACAGGCGGCTCTGGGGCCAACGTCCTGACTTTC. Translation: CASNFRGTGGSGANVLTF. Together with reference TRBV7-9 and TRBJ2-6, the CDR3 gives the full variable domain: DTGVSQNPRHKITKRGQNVTFRCDPISEHNRLYWYRQTLGQGPEFLTYFQNEAQLEKSRLLSDRFSAERPKGSFSTLEIQRTEQGDSAMYLCASNFRGTGGSGANVLTFGAGSRLTVL.

This clonotype was recorded many times. CDR3 in DNA: TGCGCCAGCAGCTTGGTGCCCAGCAGCTCTGGGGCCAACGTCCTGACTTTC. It specifies CASSLVPSSSGANVLTF. The chain employs TRBV5-1 and TRBJ2-6; no firm D call. Germline V gene sequence: CDR1 SGHRS, CDR2 YFSETQ. V was clipped by 0 bases and J by 0 bases, with 10 bases between them. The CDR3 runs 17 residues.

V gene TRBV9 combines with J gene TRBJ1-1; no clear D. This CDR3 contains 14 residues. Germline V lookup: CDR1 SGDLS, CDR2 YYNGEE. Deletions cut 2 bases from V and 1 base from J, with 9 bases between. The DNA of the CDR3 is TGTGCCAGCAGCGTCACCTACACGAACACTGAAGCTTTCTTT. This codes for CASSVTYTNTEAFF.

The chain combines TRBV29-1 with TRBJ2-5, with 8 bases identical to TRBD1. The J call may be mistaken, given a closer DNA end match to TRBJ2-7. CDR1 and CDR2 from the germline V gene are SQVTM and ANQGSEA. The length of the CDR3 is 14 residues. The DNA of the CDR3 is TGCAGCGTTGGCAGGACAGGGAAGTCAGACGAGCAGTACTTC. Translating gives CSVGRTGKSDEQYF.

This clonotype was found many times. V usage is TRBV6-1 and J usage is TRBJ2-7; 8 bases fit TRBD1. The CDR3 totals 15 residues. CDR1 and CDR2 (germline): MNHNS, SASEGT. V shed 1 base and J 4 bases; nucleotides not matched to a gene: 6. CDR3 sequence: CASSEGPQGAYEQYF. The DNA of the CDR3 is TGTGCCAGCAGTGAAGGGCCGCAGGGGGCTTACGAGCAGTACTTC.

This chain uses TRBV7-6 with TRBJ2-3; D gene ambiguous. The CDR3 has 18 amino acids. Germline V gene data show CDR1 as SGHVS and CDR2 as FNYEAQ. V was trimmed by 1 base and J by 1 base, leaving 18 bases between them. The CDR3 region has the DNA TGTGCCAGCAGCTTAGGAGCGTCCTCCTCCTCTGGCACAGATACGCAGTATTTT. Translating gives CASSLGASSSSGTDTQYF.

For the CDR3, the DNA is TGTGCCACCAGCAGCGGGGTGGGGTACGAGCAGTACTTC. Translated, it gives CATSSGVGYEQYF. The V call is TRBV15, the J call TRBJ2-7; possibly TRBD2 for D (5 bases). Germline loops: CDR1 LNHNV, CDR2 YYDKDF (reference sequence). V was pared by 3 bases and J by 4 bases, with 10 bases between. This CDR3 is 13 amino acids long.

In this sample, this clonotype turned up a few times. The chain couples TRBV12-3 or TRBV12-4 to TRBJ2-5, with TRBD2 matching 11 bases. After removal of 3 bases from V and 4 bases from J, the junction contained 1 base not matched to a gene. This CDR3 has 14 amino acids. DNA of the CDR3: TGTGCCAGCAGTTTCACTAGCGGGGGAGAGACCCAGTACTTC. Translated, it gives CASSFTSGGETQYF.

In its sample, this clonotype was seen many times. CDR3: CASSFGAQGDYGYTF. The CDR3 DNA sequence: TGCGCCAGCAGCTTCGGGGCTCAGGGGGACTATGGCTACACCTTC. The V gene is TRBV5-1, the J gene TRBJ1-2; 7 positions match TRBD1. The CDR3 has 15 residues. Germline assignment: CDR1 SGHRS and CDR2 YFSETQ. V lost 2 bases, J lost 3 bases, and 7 bases stayed unmatched.

The table lists this clonotype with a few counts. This chain uses TRBV20-1 with TRBJ2-1, with 7 bases lining up with TRBD1. The CDR3 has 12 residues. The V and J ends lost 1 base and 7 bases, in that order; junction bases with no gene match: 1. Germline V gene lookup returns CDR1 DFQATT and CDR2 SNEGSKA (reference sequence). The CDR3 is CSARVQGNEQFF. CDR3 DNA: TGCAGTGCTAGAGTACAGGGGAATGAGCAGTTCTTC.

In this sample, this clonotype turned up many times. The V and J genes are TRBV29-1 and TRBJ2-7; 10 nucleotides align to TRBD1. V lost 6 bases to trimming and J lost 4 bases; unmatched junction nucleotides: 9. The CDR3 is 14 residues long. Germline CDR1 is SQVTM and CDR2 is ANQGSEA. The CDR3 is CSVLRQGAFYEQYF. In DNA, the CDR3 is TGCAGCGTCCTCCGACAGGGGGCATTTTACGAGCAGTACTTC.

With regard to this clonotype: One end of the junction does not line up with germline, which may come from a read error. The gene calls are TRBV5-4 and TRBJ2-7; perhaps D is TRBD1 or TRBD2 (5 bases each). The DNA end is a closer match to TRBJ2-5, so the J assignment may be wrong. Germline V gives CDR1 SGHNT, CDR2 YYREEE (reference sequence). There are 15 residues in the CDR3. The CDR3 here is CASSPRGPTQGTQYF. In DNA form, the CDR3 reads TGTGCCAGCAGTCCCCGGGGACCAACGCAAGGGACCCAGTACTTC.

J is TRBJ1-2 and V is TRBV7-2; 8 bases are shared with TRBD1. The germline V gene has CDR1 SGHTA and CDR2 FQGNSA. The CDR3 extends over 15 amino acids. V lost 5 bases to trimming and J lost 4 bases; unmatched junction nucleotides: 9. Here the CDR3 DNA reads TGTGCCAGCAGCGCCAGGACAGGGTCTGGCTATGGCTACACCTTC. This translates into CASSARTGSGYGYTF.

Points on this clonotype: A single base separates this from a much larger clone, so it may be a read error. Since no conserved phenylalanine or tryptophan closes the CDR3, a read error is the likely cause. The rearrangement links TRBV9 to TRBJ2-5; 9 positions agree with TRBD1. This CDR3 spans 15 amino acids. Trimming removed 2 bases from V and 11 bases from J; junction bases left unmatched: 13. From germline, CDR1 is SGDLS and CDR2 YYNGEE. The CDR3 DNA follows: TGTGCCAGCAGCGTCCAAGGGACAGGGTTCGGGGAGCAGTACGTC. It is translated as CASSVQGTGFGEQYV.

This clonotype was picked up many times. The junction departs from the called germline gene at one end, perhaps through a read error. V is TRBV7-9 and J is TRBJ2-7; D is ambiguous. The CDR3 is 13 residues long. Germline V gene sequence: CDR1 SEHNR, CDR2 FQNEAQ (reference sequence). CDR3 nucleotides: TGTGCCAGCACCTTATCACCCTTCACCGAGCAGTACTTC. Translated, it gives CASTLSPFTEQYF. Together with reference TRBV7-9 and TRBJ2-7, the CDR3 gives the full variable domain: DTGVSQNPRHKITKRGQNVTFRCDPISEHNRLYWYRQTLGQGPEFLTYFQNEAQLEKSRLLSDRFSAERPKGSFSTLEIQRTEQGDSAMYLCASTLSPFTEQYFGPGTRLTVT.

With respect to this clonotype: A much larger clone sits a single nucleotide away, making a read error possible. The chain has TRBV20-1 and TRBJ2-4; 10 nucleotides match TRBD2. The CDR3 totals 14 residues. Germline V lookup: CDR1 DFQATT, CDR2 SNEGSKA (reference sequence). After removal of 3 bases from V and 15 bases from J, the junction contained 14 bases not matched to a gene. CDR3 loop: CSASTGTSARGPYF. The CDR3 bases are TGCAGTGCTAGTACCGGGACTAGCGCTAGGGGGCCGTACTTC.

This clonotype was recorded many times. The J gene is TRBJ1-2, the V gene TRBV7-3; 8 positions match TRBD1. V lost 5 bases to trimming and J lost 2 bases; unmatched junction nucleotides: 13. This CDR3 is 17 amino acids long. Germline CDR1 and CDR2: SGHTA and FQGTGA. CDR3 region: CASSQLRDRGSNYGYTF. The CDR3 DNA reads TGTGCCAGCAGCCAACTAAGAGACAGGGGATCCAACTATGGCTACACCTTC. Complete variable domain (other parts from reference TRBV7-3 and TRBJ1-2): GAGVSQTPSNKVTEKGKYVELRCDPISGHTALYWYRQSLGQGPEFLIYFQGTGAADDSGLPNDRFFAVRPEGSVSTLKIQRTERGDSAVYLCASSQLRDRGSNYGYTFGSGTRLTVV.

This clonotype has more than one count but fewer than ten. The rearrangement uses TRBV7-2 and TRBJ2-1; D gene ambiguous. Trimming removed 5 bases at V and 8 bases at J, with 22 bases between. The CDR3 sequence is 16 residues long. In germline, CDR1 is SGHTA, CDR2 FQGNSA. Written as DNA, the CDR3 is TGTGCCAGCAGCGTAACAGAGAACCCCATTAGGCATGAGCAGTTCTTC. It is translated as CASSVTENPIRHEQFF.

The table lists this clonotype with many counts. This chain connects TRBV6-6 to TRBJ2-7, with a weak D call TRBD2 (5 bases). This CDR3 spans 14 amino acids. Germline V lookup: CDR1 MNHNY, CDR2 SVGAGI (reference sequence). V lost 6 bases and J 0 bases, leaving 12 bases between the germline ends. The DNA for the CDR3 is TGTGCCAGCAGCACCGACGGGATCTCCTACGAGCAGTACTTC. As protein: CASSTDGISYEQYF.

This clonotype showed up many times. This chain links TRBV4-3 with TRBJ2-5, with D unclear. This CDR3 has 13 amino acids. Trimming removed 3 bases from V and 4 bases from J, with 9 bases in between. The germline gives CDR1 LGHNA, CDR2 YSLEER. The CDR3 region has the DNA TGCGCCAGCAGCCAGGGATGGGGAGAGACCCAGTACTTC. It codes for CASSQGWGETQYF.